This T cell receptor (beta chain) was profiled in a study of blood T cell repertoires in COVID-19. Study background: Nucleic acid was either cDNA or gDNA, and it came from T cells, B-cell-depleted T cells, or PBMCs.

Patients in Seattle were enrolled during active infection, then followed longitudinally. In the authors' workflow: Reference gene primer amplification gave estimated nucleated cell counts. Assay: immunoSEQ multiplex PCR; the TCRdb copy retains only in-frame clones and omits some. The D gene and trimming were derived from the DNA, and the V and J assignments and clone size from that table. The sample yields some 290,000 clones, 75% to 90% seen once. V lost 2 bases and J lost 2, with 16 bases in between. Germline V gives CDR1 LNHNV, CDR2 YYDKDF (reference sequence). The CDR3 loop spans 16 amino acids. This clonotype originated in a woman aged 30 to 39 with COVID-19, enrolled during active disease. The chain links TRBV15 to TRBJ2-7; D might be TRBD1 (6 bases). The sequencing sample was made of peripheral blood. CDR3 sequence: CATSRSGANSAYEQYF. The CDR3 nucleotides read TGTGCCACCAGCAGATCAGGGGCAAATTCGGCCTACGAGCAGTACTTC.